The next 17 T cell receptor beta chains were all read from a single sample in a study of naive and memory T cell subsets. Study-wide results and limits: A few larger clonotypes appeared in naive repertoires, especially CD8, possibly memory cells re-expressing CD45RA.

The beta constant-region primer was an equimolar mix of two oligonucleotides covering TRBC1 and TRBC2. Four rounds of PCR amplified the ligated cDNA using nested alpha and beta constant-region primers plus SP2. A single record per CDR3 protein comes from TCRdb applying MiXCR to the UMI-ligation and nested PCR reads. The data contain about 160,000 distinct CDR3 sequences, roughly 22% of them singletons. Which antigens these TCRs recognize remains unknown. Sequenced input: naive CD4+ T cells from blood. Receptors were obtained from a human donor in good health.

The V gene is TRBV4-2, the J gene TRBJ2-2; no definite D call. This CDR3 region has 14 residues. Per germline, CDR1 LGHNA and CDR2 YNFKEQ. Trimming cost V 1 base and J 6 bases, with 9 bases left between them. The CDR3 DNA sequence: TGTGCCAGCAGCCAAGGGCCTCTGGCCGGGGAGCTGTTTTTT. Translated, it gives CASSQGPLAGELFF.

The table lists this clonotype with a few counts. The V gene is TRBV28, the J gene TRBJ1-5; D not resolved. The length of the CDR3 is 14 residues. The germline CDR1 and CDR2 sequences are MDHEN and SYDVKM. Trimming stripped 7 bases from V and 7 bases from J, with 17 bases between. CDR3 sequence reads: CASIERGFRQPQHF. For the CDR3, the DNA is TGTGCCAGCATCGAGAGAGGGTTCAGGCAGCCCCAGCATTTT.

This clonotype was recorded a few times. This chain links TRBV4-2 with TRBJ2-5; the D gene is possibly TRBD1 (6 bases). Germline V gives CDR1 LGHNA, CDR2 YNFKEQ. The V and J ends lost 3 bases and 2 bases respectively, with 13 bases between them. The CDR3 consists of 15 residues. CDR3 nucleotides: TGTGCCAGCAGCCAGATCGGCAGGGGACAAGAGACCCAGTACTTC. Its translation is CASSQIGRGQETQYF.

This clonotype was counted many times. CDR3 bases: TGCGCCAGCAGCTTGACTAGCGTCCACAATGAGCAGTTCTTC. Its protein is CASSLTSVHNEQFF. The chain joins TRBV5-1 to TRBJ2-1, with 7 bases aligning to TRBD2. The ends lost 1 base at V and 5 bases at J; junction bases unmatched: 3. This CDR3 spans 14 amino acids. The germline gives CDR1 SGHRS, CDR2 YFSETQ.

This clonotype occurred many times. The chain employs TRBV6-5 and TRBJ2-6, with TRBD2 matching 12 bases. J was trimmed by 2 bases and V by 7 bases; bases with no gene match: 9. Germline loops: CDR1 MNHEY, CDR2 SVGAGI. CDR3 size: 18 residues. CDR3 nucleotides: TGTGCCAGCACCCAGACTAGCGGGAGAGGCGCTGGGGCCAACGTCCTGACTTTC. This translates into CASTQTSGRGAGANVLTF.

This clonotype was seen only a few times. This sequence joins TRBV5-6 and TRBJ2-2; 8 bases fit TRBD1. Germline V lookup: CDR1 SGHDT, CDR2 YYEEEE. The CDR3 contains 14 residues. Trimming removed 4 bases from V and 5 bases from J; junction bases left unmatched: 4. The CDR3 loop is CASSKDRVTGELFF. As DNA, the CDR3 is TGTGCCAGCAGCAAGGACAGGGTGACCGGGGAGCTGTTTTTT.

There are many counts of this clonotype. V and J are TRBV7-6 and TRBJ2-2; TRBD2 aligns across 8 bases. Germline V gene lookup returns CDR1 SGHVS and CDR2 FNYEAQ. The CDR3 is 17 residues long. The V and J ends lost 7 bases and 5 bases, in that order; junction bases with no gene match: 15. CDR3 DNA sequence: TGTGCCAGCAACCCTGGGGCGAGCGGGAGAGGGACCGGGGAGCTGTTTTTT. This translates into CASNPGASGRGTGELFF.

The chain carries TRBV7-8 and TRBJ1-1; D unclear. Germline CDR1 SGHVS, CDR2 FQNEAQ. The CDR3 contains 14 residues. With 1 base removed from V and 7 bases from J, the gap between germline ends came to 13 bases. The CDR3 nucleotides read TGTGCCAGCAGCTTAGAGGCCCGCAGTAGTGAAGCTTTCTTT. Encoded protein: CASSLEARSSEAFF.

The chain employs TRBV6-1 and TRBJ2-2; D gene uncertain. V lost 0 bases and J 6 bases, leaving 8 bases between the germline ends. Per the germline V gene, CDR1 is MNHNS and CDR2 is SASEGT. The CDR3 covers 14 residues. The chain's CDR3 is CASSEALWAGELFF. CDR3 sequence (DNA): TGTGCCAGCAGTGAAGCGTTATGGGCCGGGGAGCTGTTTTTT.

This clonotype was observed a single time. This rearrangement joins TRBV5-4 to TRBJ2-7; D uncertain. Germline CDR1 is SGHNT and CDR2 is YYREEE (reference sequence). V was trimmed by 2 bases and J by 6 bases, leaving 9 bases between them. CDR3 length: 12 residues. CDR3 amino acids: CASSFPGREQYF. CDR3 DNA: TGTGCCAGCAGCTTCCCAGGACGCGAGCAGTACTTC.

The CDR3 region has the DNA TGTGCCAGCAGTTTAATACTAGGGACTAGCGGCTACAATGAGCAGTTCTTC. Its translation: CASSLILGTSGYNEQFF. This sequence joins TRBV27 and TRBJ2-1, with 11 bases matching TRBD2. The CDR3 contains 17 residues. V lost 2 bases, J lost 3 bases, and 6 bases stayed unmatched. Germline lookup yields CDR1 MNHEY and CDR2 SMNVEV (reference sequence).

This clonotype was observed a few times. The chain links TRBV5-1 to TRBJ1-1, with TRBD1 as a possible D gene (6 bases). V lost 7 bases and J 5 bases, leaving 15 bases between the germline ends. The germline CDR1 and CDR2 sequences are SGHRS and YFSETQ. This CDR3 contains 13 residues. For the CDR3, the DNA is TGCGCCAGCCGTCCCCCAGGGGTTACTGAAGCTTTCTTT. This gives the protein CASRPPGVTEAFF.

This clonotype was seen more than once but under ten times. This chain uses TRBV29-1 with TRBJ1-1; D ambiguous. The CDR3 length is 9 residues. From germline, CDR1 is SQVTM and CDR2 ANQGSEA. The V end was cut by 3 bases, the J end by 9 bases, with 5 bases between. Here the CDR3 reads CSVEGQAFF. The CDR3 DNA sequence: TGCAGCGTTGAGGGCCAAGCTTTCTTT.

This clonotype was seen only a few times. The chain uses TRBV28 and TRBJ1-5; D is perhaps TRBD1 (5 bases). The CDR3 is 16 amino acids. Germline V gene lookup returns CDR1 MDHEN and CDR2 SYDVKM. Trimming shortened V by 6 bases and J by 4 bases, and 19 bases separated the two germline ends. CDR3 DNA: TGTGCCAGCAGAACTGGGGGGGAGGGAAGAAATCAGCCCCAGCATTTT. It encodes CASRTGGEGRNQPQHF. Based on the CDR3 plus reference TRBV28 and TRBJ1-5, the full variable domain is DVKVTQSSRYLVKRTGEKVFLECVQDMDHENMFWYRQDPGLGLRLIYFSYDVKMKEKGDIPEGYSVSREKKERFSLILESASTNQTSMYLCASRTGGEGRNQPQHFGDGTRLSIL.

This clonotype was recorded a few times. The chain uses TRBV28 and TRBJ2-2; D may match TRBD1 or TRBD2 (5 bases each). Per the germline V gene, CDR1 is MDHEN and CDR2 is SYDVKM. The CDR3 has 15 amino acids. The V end lost 4 bases, the J end lost 5 bases, and 14 bases lay between the germline ends. CDR3 loop: CASSSRGPLTGELFF. The CDR3 bases are TGTGCCAGCAGTTCGAGGGGCCCACTTACCGGGGAGCTGTTTTTT.

The table lists this clonotype with a few counts. As DNA, the CDR3 is TGTGCCAGCAGCTTGTCTGGGGAGCCGGCACACTGGGAGCAGTACTTC. Amino acid sequence: CASSLSGEPAHWEQYF. The J gene is TRBJ2-7, the V gene TRBV5-6; D may be TRBD2 (5 bases). Between the trimmed V and J ends, which lost 1 base and 7 bases, there was a span of 21 bases. Germline-derived CDR1 and CDR2 are SGHDT and YYEEEE. This CDR3 region has 16 residues. The full variable domain, its missing parts supplied by reference TRBV5-6 and TRBJ2-7, is DAGVTQSPTHLIKTRGQQVTLRCSPKSGHDTVSWYQQALGQGPQFIFQYYEEEERQRGNFPDRFSGHQFPNYSSELNVNALLLGDSALYLCASSLSGEPAHWEQYFGPGTRLTVT.

This clonotype was seen ten or more times. The chain employs TRBV29-1 and TRBJ2-3, with D maybe TRBD2 (6 bases). Germline loops: CDR1 SQVTM, CDR2 ANQGSEA. The CDR3 length is 15 residues. Trimming took 3 bases from V and 3 from J, leaving 16 bases between them. The CDR3, as DNA: TGCAGCGTTGACGTTGGCGGGACTTCGACAGATACGCAGTATTTT. Translating gives CSVDVGGTSTDTQYF.